The 3 T cell receptor beta chains below all came from one sample that was sequenced in a study of blood T cell repertoires in COVID-19. This table comes from immunoSEQ multiplex PCR, and its TCRdb copy is limited to in-frame clones, with some not included. The sample shows 150,000 to 200,000 clones, approximately 83% of them seen only once. The sequenced sample was peripheral blood. The receptors were sampled from a human donor with active or convalescent COVID-19. The donor label of this sample is uncertain.

The chain couples TRBV13 to TRBJ2-5; 7 bases are shared with TRBD2. Germline-derived CDR1 and CDR2 are PRHDT and FYEKMQ (reference sequence). The CDR3 loop spans 15 amino acids. V was clipped by 0 bases and J by 2 bases; unmatched bases: 3. CDR3 bases: TGTGCCAGCAGCTTAGGGGTCGGGGGGCAAGAGACCCAGTACTTC. Translating gives CASSLGVGGQETQYF.

This chain connects TRBV6-5 to TRBJ2-7, with TRBD2 as a possible D gene (7 bases). Trimming pared 6 bases from V and 2 bases from J, leaving 17 bases between. This CDR3 contains 15 residues. From germline, CDR1 is MNHEY and CDR2 SVGAGI. The CDR3 nucleotides are TGTGCCAGCAGCCTAGGCGGGGGCCGTACCTACGAGCAGTACTTC. This codes for CASSLGGGRTYEQYF.

The chain recombines TRBV30 with TRBJ2-7; TRBD2 aligns across 16 bases. There are 18 residues in the CDR3. Germline V gives CDR1 GTSNPN, CDR2 SVGIG (reference sequence). V lost 2 bases and J lost 5; bases outside the gene matches: 12. CDR3 bases: TGTGCCTGGAGTCAAAGTCCGGGACTAGCGGGAGGGCCCCACGAGCAGTACTTC. This codes for CAWSQSPGLAGGPHEQYF.